Following are 12 T cell receptor beta chains from one sample sequenced in a study of cytomegalovirus exposure and HLA in healthy donors. Both 60 Vbeta primers and 13 Jbeta primers went into the PCR. Produced via immunoSEQ multiplex PCR; TCRdb's table is partial and in-frame only. The sample lists around 300,000 clones, under 80% occurring once. Sequencing input: PBMCs. The receptors were gathered from a female donor in good health and CMV-seronegative.

V is TRBV7-9 and J is TRBJ2-1, with 9 bases lining up with TRBD2. The germline V gene has CDR1 SEHNR and CDR2 FQNEAQ (reference sequence). The CDR3 totals 15 residues. J was trimmed by 8 bases and V by 1 base; bases with no gene match: 6. CDR3 DNA sequence: TGTGCCAGCAGCTTAGGTAGCGGGAGTACCGATGAGCAGTTCTTC. Encoded protein: CASSLGSGSTDEQFF.

The chain joins TRBV10-3 to TRBJ2-3, with a tentative D call TRBD1 (6 bases). CDR1 and CDR2 from the germline V gene are ENHRY and SYGVKD. V gave up 4 bases and J gave up 2 bases, with 10 bases separating them. CDR3 size: 14 residues. CDR3 nucleotides: TGTGCCATCAGTGGGCAGGGGTACACAGATACGCAGTATTTT. Protein product: CAISGQGYTDTQYF.

This chain connects TRBV11-2 to TRBJ2-7, with 11 bases matching TRBD1. The J segment lost 3 bases and the V segment lost 1 base, leaving 5 bases of the junction unmatched. Germline V gene lookup returns CDR1 SGHAT and CDR2 FQNNGV. The CDR3 contains 16 residues. CDR3 sequence (DNA): TGTGCCAGCAGCTTAGGGGGACAGGGGGTTTTCTACGAGCAGTACTTC. Its translation is CASSLGGQGVFYEQYF.

In this sample, this clone turned up a few times. This chain joins TRBV6-6 and TRBJ2-7; D not certain. Germline lookup yields CDR1 MNHNY and CDR2 SVGAGI (reference sequence). The CDR3 is made up of 15 amino acids. Trimming stripped 5 bases from V and 7 bases from J, with 21 bases between. The CDR3 protein is CASSPSKTGPGEQYF. CDR3 in DNA: TGTGCCAGCAGTCCTTCTAAAACCGGTCCCGGGGAGCAGTACTTC.

The chain recombines TRBV11-2 with TRBJ1-2; 8 bases align to TRBD1. V was clipped by 5 bases and J by 6 bases; unmatched bases: 14. The CDR3 runs 16 residues. The germline gives CDR1 SGHAT, CDR2 FQNNGV. CDR3 protein: CASSLDRTGSENGYTF. Here the CDR3 DNA reads TGTGCCAGCAGCCTGGATAGGACAGGGAGCGAGAATGGCTACACCTTC.

The chain links TRBV6-5 to TRBJ2-1; 7 positions agree with TRBD2. Looked up from germline, CDR1 is MNHEY and CDR2 is SVGAGI. V gave up 2 bases and J gave up 2 bases; unmatched junction bases: 0. The length of the CDR3 is 14 residues. The CDR3 region is CASSYAGAYNEQFF. In DNA, the CDR3 is TGTGCCAGCAGTTACGCGGGAGCCTACAATGAGCAGTTCTTC.

This chain joins TRBV5-1 and TRBJ2-7, with D possibly TRBD2 on 6 matching bases. There are 16 residues in the CDR3. CDR1 is SGHRS and CDR2 is YFSETQ in the germline V gene. V lost 0 bases and J 0 bases, leaving 13 bases between the germline ends. CDR3 amino acids: CASSLAPGGSSYEQYF. The CDR3, as DNA: TGCGCCAGCAGCTTGGCCCCCGGAGGGAGCTCCTACGAGCAGTACTTC.

This clone came up a few times. V is TRBV28 and J is TRBJ1-6; a weak D match, TRBD1 (6 bases). CDR3 size: 14 residues. CDR1 is MDHEN, CDR2 SYDVKM, per germline. V shed 10 bases and J shed 7 bases, with 17 bases lying between them. CDR3 sequence: CATMPGQRNSPLHF. For the CDR3, the DNA is TGTGCCACCATGCCGGGACAACGAAATTCACCCCTCCACTTT. Full variable domain (remainder filled in from reference TRBV28 and TRBJ1-6): DVKVTQSSRYLVKRTGEKVFLECVQDMDHENMFWYRQDPGLGLRLIYFSYDVKMKEKGDIPEGYSVSREKKERFSLILESASTNQTSMYLCATMPGQRNSPLHFGNGTRLTVT.

The chain joins TRBV7-8 to TRBJ2-5; D possibly corresponds to TRBD1 (5 bases). CDR3 length equals 15 residues. CDR1 is SGHVS, CDR2 FQNEAQ, per germline. V dropped 2 bases and J dropped 3 bases, with 13 bases sitting between them. The CDR3 here is CASSLYLAGKETQYF. DNA of the CDR3: TGTGCCAGCAGCTTATATCTGGCAGGGAAAGAGACCCAGTACTTC.

This clone was seen once. The identical CDR3 is also encoded by other nucleotide sequences in the sample. The V call is TRBV7-3, the J call TRBJ2-2; 7 nucleotides agree with TRBD1. There are 14 residues in the CDR3. Germline V lookup: CDR1 SGHTA, CDR2 FQGTGA. Trimming cost V 6 bases and J 4 bases; bases outside gene matches: 5. This chain's CDR3 is CASRRGQGTGELFF. CDR3 DNA sequence: TGTGCCAGCAGGAGGGGGCAGGGCACCGGGGAGCTGTTTTTT.

The chain employs TRBV25-1 and TRBJ2-3; 10 positions agree with TRBD1. CDR1 MGHDK and CDR2 SYGVNS come from the germline V gene. The CDR3 runs to 14 residues. The trim removed 9 bases at V and 8 bases at J, leaving 11 bases unmatched. The CDR3 DNA follows: TGTGCCAGTAAGGACAGGGGGATTTTTGTTACGCAGTATTTT. Translated: CASKDRGIFVTQYF.

J is TRBJ2-7 and V is TRBV7-9; no reliable D call. Trimming left V 1 base short and J 4 bases short, with 11 bases between. This CDR3 region has 14 residues. Germline V gene data show CDR1 as SEHNR and CDR2 as FQNEAQ (reference sequence). DNA of the CDR3: TGTGCCAGCAGCTTAGAGGAGTTATATTACGAGCAGTACTTC. The encoded protein is CASSLEELYYEQYF.